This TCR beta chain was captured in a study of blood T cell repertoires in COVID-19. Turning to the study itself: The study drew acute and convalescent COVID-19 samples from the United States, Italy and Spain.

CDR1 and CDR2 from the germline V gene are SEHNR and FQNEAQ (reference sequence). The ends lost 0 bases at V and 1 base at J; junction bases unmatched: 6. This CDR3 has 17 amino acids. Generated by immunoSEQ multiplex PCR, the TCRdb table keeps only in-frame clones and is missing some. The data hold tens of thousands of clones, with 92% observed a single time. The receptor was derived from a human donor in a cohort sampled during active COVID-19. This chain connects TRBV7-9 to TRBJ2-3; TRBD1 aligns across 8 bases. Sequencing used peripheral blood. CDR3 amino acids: CASSLARPGQGTDTQYF. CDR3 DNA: TGTGCCAGCAGCTTAGCCCGCCCGGGACAGGGCACAGATACGCAGTATTTT.